This T cell receptor beta chain was recorded in a study of blood T cell repertoires in COVID-19. Study at large: Sources were T cells, B-cell-depleted T cells, or PBMCs; the material itself was cDNA or gDNA.

The data were produced by immunoSEQ multiplex PCR, yet TCRdb's version contains in-frame clones alone and is incomplete. The table includes 200,000 or so clones, 70% to 90% detected once. This TCR was sampled from a man younger than 45 with COVID-19, enrolled during active disease. Sequenced: peripheral blood.

CDR3 nucleotide sequence: TGTGCCAGTAGGTCTTTTAGCTCCTCTGGAAACACCATATATTTT. Its translation is CASRSFSSSGNTIYF. This chain connects TRBV27 to TRBJ1-3; D is unclear. V lost 9 bases to trimming and J lost 0 bases, with 15 bases between them. CDR3 length: 15 amino acids. From germline, CDR1 is MNHEY and CDR2 SMNVEV (reference sequence).